Detailed here is one TCR beta chain. No antigen is known for it. The template switching step added UMIs that contained a 6-nucleotide sample barcode. TCRdb reprocessed the 5' RACE reads and stores each CDR3 protein as one record, lacking DNA. The ten most abundant clones cover 0.95% to 1.5% of a sample with 110,000 to 150,000 distinct CDR3 sequences. Collection of an approximately 2.5 ml blood sample took place per donor. These data belong to a study of monozygotic twins with inflammatory bowel disease. General observations from the study: Compared with healthy twins, IBD patients shared fewer clonotypes with others, especially with disease activity. IBD patients showed reduced TCRbeta diversity (inverse Simpson) versus healthy co-twins.

Germline V CDR1 and CDR2: SGHAT, FQNNGV. The CDR3 contains 18 residues. Material: blood. This rearrangement joins TRBV11-2 to TRBJ2-5; the D call from TCRdb, TRBD2, cannot be confirmed without DNA. The receptor comes from a human donor with ulcerative colitis or Crohn's disease, or a healthy co-twin of an affected twin (not recorded which). CDR3 loop: CASSLRTSGRGIGETQYF.